This T cell receptor beta chain comes out of a study of blood T cell repertoires in COVID-19. The V and J ends lost 3 bases and 0 bases, in that order; junction bases with no gene match: 13. This CDR3 region has 19 residues. Germline-derived CDR1 and CDR2 are MDHEN and SYDVKM. The method was immunoSEQ multiplex PCR; TCRdb's version includes in-frame clones alone and lacks a portion of them. The sample has 200,000 to 250,000 clones; about 82% are singletons. This receptor was obtained from a woman in her fifties or sixties who had recovered from COVID-19. Sample: PBMCs or T cells enriched from blood (not recorded which). V is TRBV28 and J is TRBJ1-1; 10 bases match TRBD1. The chain's CDR3 is CASSLTGGVLYHLNTEAFF. Written as DNA, the CDR3 is TGTGCCAGCAGTTTGACAGGGGGCGTACTGTACCACCTGAACACTGAAGCTTTCTTT.